One and the same sample provided the 5 T cell receptor beta chains below, sequenced in a study of a mutant IDH1 vaccine in newly diagnosed glioma. As to time point: week 35, safety follow-up. Vaccinated patients received 300 ug of mutant IDH1 20-mer peptide per dose, with topical imiquimod. Produced via immunoSEQ multiplex PCR; TCRdb's table is partial and in-frame only. The table lists tens of thousands of clones, approximately 80% of them singletons. These receptors' antigens are unknown. Sequenced here: PBMCs, sampled from a glioma patient whose treatment included an IDH1 peptide vaccine. These receptors originate from a man in his forties with glioma.

This clone was seen just once. The V and J genes are TRBV7-9 and TRBJ1-1; D is possibly TRBD1 (6 bases). The germline V gene encodes CDR1 SEHNR and CDR2 FQNEAQ (reference sequence). The V end lost 5 bases, the J end lost 5 bases, and 18 bases lay between the germline ends. The CDR3 loop spans 15 amino acids. The CDR3 loop is CASSTTVTGWTEAFF. As DNA, the CDR3 is TGTGCCAGCAGCACGACGGTTACAGGGTGGACTGAAGCTTTCTTT.

The chain is built from TRBV2 and TRBJ2-5; 10 positions agree with TRBD2. J gave up 1 base and V 5 bases, and 7 bases lay outside the gene matches. This CDR3 region has 16 residues. The V gene's germline CDR1 is SNHLY and CDR2 FYNNEI. Written as DNA, the CDR3 is TGTGCCAGCAGTACTTTGACTAGCGGGTCCCAAGAGACCCAGTACTTC. Protein product: CASSTLTSGSQETQYF.

This chain connects TRBV2 to TRBJ1-2; D is unresolved. V gave up 3 bases and J gave up 5 bases, with 7 bases separating them. CDR3 length equals 12 residues. Germline CDR1 SNHLY, CDR2 FYNNEI. CDR3 in amino acids: CASSEDLYGYTF. CDR3 DNA: TGTGCCAGCAGTGAGGACCTATATGGCTACACCTTC.

The chain joins TRBV23-1 to TRBJ2-1, with 9 bases that match TRBD2. TRBV23-1 carries the ORF label, with uncertain function. V lost 4 bases, J lost 5 bases, and 12 bases stayed unmatched. The CDR3 is 17 residues long. The CDR3 region is CASSLQNGGRVDNEQFF. The CDR3, as DNA: TGCGCCAGCAGTCTCCAAAATGGCGGGAGGGTTGACAATGAGCAGTTCTTC.

The count of this clone is one. This chain connects TRBV5-6 to TRBJ1-3; no definite D call. The CDR3 runs to 16 residues. CDR1 is SGHDT and CDR2 is YYEEEE in the germline V gene. The V gene lost 1 base and the J gene lost 0 bases, with 11 bases spanning the gap. CDR3 sequence (DNA): TGTGCCAGCAGCTTGTTGGTCTCTAGCTCTGGAAACACCATATATTTT. Its translation is CASSLLVSSSGNTIYF. Complete variable domain (other parts from reference TRBV5-6 and TRBJ1-3): DAGVTQSPTHLIKTRGQQVTLRCSPKSGHDTVSWYQQALGQGPQFIFQYYEEEERQRGNFPDRFSGHQFPNYSSELNVNALLLGDSALYLCASSLLVSSSGNTIYFGEGSWLTVV.